Detailed here is one TCR beta chain. The germline gives CDR1 LNHDA, CDR2 SQIVND (reference sequence). J gave up 3 bases and V 4 bases, and 14 bases lay outside the gene matches. The CDR3 spans 18 residues. The sample belongs to a study of PD-L1 blockade in urothelial cancer. Study background: Treatment start was followed by blood analysis at 3 weeks (second dose) and again at 6 weeks. When blood samples were assessed, the median T cell count was some 130,000.

Assay: immunoSEQ multiplex PCR; the TCRdb copy retains only in-frame clones and omits some. Of 95,000 or so clones in the sample, around 90% are singletons; the top ten hold roughly 2%. Sample time point: pretreatment peripheral blood. Patients in the study were battling locally advanced or metastatic urothelial carcinoma. Sample contribution per patient ranged from 1 to 8, covering pretreatment and on-treatment. Sequencing was performed on PBMCs, taken around atezolizumab (anti-PD-L1) treatment. This receptor was taken from a man in his 60s with urothelial cancer. The chain employs TRBV19 and TRBJ2-5; TRBD1 matches 10 bases. CDR3 DNA sequence: TGTGCCAGTAGTACAGATATCCGGGACAGGGGCCCCAAAGAGACCCAGTACTTC. It yields the protein CASSTDIRDRGPKETQYF. Full variable domain (outside the CDR3, taken from reference TRBV19 and TRBJ2-5): DGGITQSPKYLFRKEGQNVTLSCEQNLNHDAMYWYRQDPGQGLRLIYYSQIVNDFQKGDIAEGYSVSREKKESFPLTVTSAQKNPTAFYLCASSTDIRDRGPKETQYFGPGTRLLVL.